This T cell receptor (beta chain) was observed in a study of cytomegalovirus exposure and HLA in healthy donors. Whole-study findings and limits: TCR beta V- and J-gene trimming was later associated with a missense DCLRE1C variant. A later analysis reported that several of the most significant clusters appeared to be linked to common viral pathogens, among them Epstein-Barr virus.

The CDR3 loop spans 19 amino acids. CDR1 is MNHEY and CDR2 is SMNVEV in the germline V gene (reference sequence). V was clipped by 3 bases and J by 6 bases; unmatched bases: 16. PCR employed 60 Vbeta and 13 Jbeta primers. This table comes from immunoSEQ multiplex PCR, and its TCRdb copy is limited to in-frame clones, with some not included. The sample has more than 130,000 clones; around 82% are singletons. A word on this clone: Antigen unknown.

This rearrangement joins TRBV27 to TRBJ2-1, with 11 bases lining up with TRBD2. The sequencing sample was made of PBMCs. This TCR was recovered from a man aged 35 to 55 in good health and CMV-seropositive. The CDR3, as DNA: TGTGCCAGCAGTTTCGTCCCGGCTGGTAGCGGGGGGGCCGTCAATGAGCAGTTCTTC. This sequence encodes CASSFVPAGSGGAVNEQFF.